This passage covers 21 T cell receptor beta chains from one sample sequenced in a study of blood T cell repertoires in COVID-19. Measured with immunoSEQ multiplex PCR; TCRdb has only the in-frame clones, and not every one. This sample has 150,000 or so clones, with 87% found just once. Source material: peripheral blood. The origin of the receptors is an older man with acute or convalescent COVID-19.

The CDR3 DNA reads as TGCGCCAGCAGCTTGCAGCTAGCGGGGGGGAATGAGCAGTTCTTC. It codes for CASSLQLAGGNEQFF. The V gene is TRBV5-1, the J gene TRBJ2-1, with TRBD2 matching 12 bases. V trimming: 1 base; J trimming: 7 bases; junction bases outside the gene matches: 3. Per the germline V gene, CDR1 is SGHRS and CDR2 is YFSETQ. The CDR3 spans 15 residues.

The J gene is TRBJ2-7, the V gene TRBV9, with D unresolved. The CDR3 is 14 residues long. CDR1 and CDR2 (germline): SGDLS, YYNGEE. The V and J ends lost 0 bases and 5 bases respectively, with 12 bases between them. CDR3 region: CASSVGLVGDEQYF. The CDR3 region has the DNA TGTGCCAGCAGCGTAGGACTCGTGGGTGACGAGCAGTACTTC.

The chain couples TRBV2 to TRBJ1-2; D is undetermined. Between the trimmed V and J ends, which lost 5 bases and 3 bases, there was a span of 4 bases. The CDR3 contains 11 residues. In germline, CDR1 is SNHLY, CDR2 FYNNEI. The CDR3 spells CASSLYYGYTF. Written as DNA, the CDR3 is TGTGCCAGCAGTCTTTACTATGGCTACACCTTC.

The CDR3 DNA reads as TGTGCCAGTACGGGAGCGACTAATGAAAAACTGTTTTTT. It codes for CASTGATNEKLFF. The V and J genes are TRBV19 and TRBJ1-4; no clear D. Trimming pared 7 bases from V and 2 bases from J, leaving 8 bases between. Germline V gives CDR1 LNHDA, CDR2 SQIVND (reference sequence). The CDR3 is made up of 13 amino acids.

The genes are TRBV7-8 and TRBJ1-5; 10 bases line up with TRBD1. Germline V CDR1 and CDR2: SGHVS, FQNEAQ. The CDR3 has 13 amino acids. J gave up 5 bases and V 7 bases, and 2 bases lay outside the gene matches. Here the CDR3 reads CASTGTGDQPQHF. CDR3 nucleotides: TGTGCCAGCACCGGGACAGGGGATCAGCCCCAGCATTTT.

V usage is TRBV5-1 and J usage is TRBJ1-2; D call uncertain. CDR3 size: 12 residues. The germline CDR1 and CDR2 sequences are SGHRS and YFSETQ. V was cut by 0 bases and J by 3 bases, with 3 bases left in between. The CDR3 protein is CASSLGDYGYTF. The DNA for the CDR3 is TGCGCCAGCAGCTTGGGCGACTATGGCTACACCTTC.

This clone was seen a handful of times. The chain is built from TRBV25-1 and TRBJ2-5, with D uncertain. The CDR3 consists of 16 residues. Between the trimmed V and J ends, which lost 5 bases and 1 base, there was a span of 17 bases. Germline lookup yields CDR1 MGHDK and CDR2 SYGVNS. The CDR3 is CASSPLESRAQETQYF. Here the CDR3 DNA reads TGTGCCAGCAGTCCCCTTGAGTCTAGAGCCCAAGAGACCCAGTACTTC.

This clone was seen more than once but under ten times. This chain uses TRBV19 with TRBJ1-2; TRBD1 agrees at 8 bases. J gave up 8 bases and V 3 bases, and 5 bases lay outside the gene matches. Germline V gene data show CDR1 as LNHDA and CDR2 as SQIVND (reference sequence). This CDR3 is built from 13 residues. The DNA for the CDR3 is TGTGCCAGTAGTATGGGTGCAGGGGGCGGCTACACCTTC. It codes for CASSMGAGGGYTF.

The sample holds a few counts of this clone. CDR3 DNA sequence: TGTGCCAGCTCATTGGCGACAGTTGACCAAGAGACCCAGTACTTC. Its protein product is CASSLATVDQETQYF. The chain employs TRBV18 and TRBJ2-5, with D perhaps TRBD1 (5 bases). Germline V gene data show CDR1 as KGHSH and CDR2 as LQKENI. Trimming left V 5 bases short and J 0 bases short, with 13 bases between. The CDR3 extends over 15 amino acids.

The chain has TRBV28 and TRBJ2-3, with D possibly being TRBD2 (5 bases). The germline CDR1 and CDR2 sequences are MDHEN and SYDVKM. Trimming took 6 bases from V and 1 from J, leaving 14 bases between them. The CDR3 totals 15 residues. CDR3 amino acids: CASRIQKRGTDTQYF. CDR3 sequence (DNA): TGTGCCAGCAGAATACAGAAGAGGGGCACAGATACGCAGTATTTT.

This clone was picked up one time. This rearrangement joins TRBV24-1 to TRBJ2-1; 7 bases match TRBD2. Per germline, CDR1 KGHDR and CDR2 SFDVKD. The CDR3 runs 15 residues. V gave up 6 bases and J gave up 0 bases; unmatched junction bases: 4. CDR3 loop: CATSPSGTSYNEQFF. CDR3 DNA sequence: TGTGCCACCAGTCCCAGCGGGACCTCCTACAATGAGCAGTTCTTC.

This chain connects TRBV28 to TRBJ2-1; TRBD2 matches at 10 bases. The CDR3 is 14 amino acids. The trim removed 7 bases at V and 7 bases at J, leaving 7 bases unmatched. CDR1 and CDR2 (germline): MDHEN, SYDVKM. The CDR3 here is CASTVPTSGNEQFF. CDR3 bases: TGTGCCAGCACCGTACCGACTAGCGGGAATGAGCAGTTCTTC. Full variable domain (remainder filled in from reference TRBV28 and TRBJ2-1): DVKVTQSSRYLVKRTGEKVFLECVQDMDHENMFWYRQDPGLGLRLIYFSYDVKMKEKGDIPEGYSVSREKKERFSLILESASTNQTSMYLCASTVPTSGNEQFFGPGTRLTVL.

V and J are TRBV6-5 and TRBJ2-5, with D perhaps matching TRBD1 (5 bases). Germline CDR1 MNHEY, CDR2 SVGAGI. The CDR3 consists of 14 residues. The germline V and J ends were trimmed by 6 bases and 2 bases, with 13 bases remaining between them. CDR3 loop: CASRIWGGQETQYF. In nucleotides, the CDR3 is TGTGCCAGCAGGATATGGGGCGGTCAAGAGACCCAGTACTTC.

The chain links TRBV30 to TRBJ1-2, with D uncertain. Trimming shortened V by 4 bases and J by 0 bases, and 9 bases separated the two germline ends. This CDR3 spans 13 amino acids. CDR1 GTSNPN and CDR2 SVGIG come from the germline V gene (reference sequence). The CDR3 nucleotides are TGTGCCTGGACCCCGGGAGCTAACTATGGCTACACCTTC. The encoded protein is CAWTPGANYGYTF.

This clone was observed once. The chain has TRBV29-1 and TRBJ2-2, with D perhaps matching TRBD2 (6 bases). The CDR3 covers 14 residues. Trimming pared 4 bases from V and 0 bases from J, leaving 9 bases between. Germline lookup yields CDR1 SQVTM and CDR2 ANQGSEA. CDR3 coding DNA: TGCAGCGTTGGGCTAGCGTCGAACACCGGGGAGCTGTTTTTT. Translated, it gives CSVGLASNTGELFF.

The gene calls are TRBV20-1 and TRBJ2-1; 9 bases agree with TRBD1. CDR3 length equals 15 residues. V dropped 3 bases and J dropped 0; count of bases not matched to a gene: 3. Per the germline V gene, CDR1 is DFQATT and CDR2 is SNEGSKA (reference sequence). The CDR3 reads CSASGTGSSYNEQFF. The CDR3 DNA is TGCAGTGCTAGTGGGACAGGGAGCTCCTACAATGAGCAGTTCTTC.

The rearrangement joins TRBV29-1 to TRBJ1-2; 7 bases map to TRBD1. CDR1 is SQVTM, CDR2 ANQGSEA, per germline. The V gene end was trimmed by 4 bases and the J gene end by 0 bases; junction bases not matched to a gene: 5. The CDR3 runs 14 residues. This chain's CDR3 is CSVAPDRANYGYTF. The DNA of the CDR3 is TGCAGCGTTGCCCCAGACAGGGCTAACTATGGCTACACCTTC. Supplemented by reference TRBV29-1 and TRBJ1-2, the full variable domain reads SAVISQKPSRDICQRGTSLTIQCQVDSQVTMMFWYRQQPGQSLTLIATANQGSEATYESGFVIDKFPISRPNLTFSTLTVSNMSPEDSSIYLCSVAPDRANYGYTFGSGTRLTVV.

This clone occurred a few times. The chain has TRBV2 and TRBJ2-1; 14 nucleotides line up with TRBD2. V dropped 6 bases and J dropped 8; count of bases not matched to a gene: 18. Germline V gene lookup returns CDR1 SNHLY and CDR2 FYNNEI. This CDR3 has 19 amino acids. The CDR3 loop reads CASRPPGLAGDTRLDEQFF. In DNA form, the CDR3 reads TGTGCCAGCAGACCCCCGGGACTAGCGGGGGATACCCGTCTCGATGAGCAGTTCTTC.

The chain joins TRBV7-9 to TRBJ2-4, with 7 bases lining up with TRBD2. The germline V gene encodes CDR1 SEHNR and CDR2 FQNEAQ (reference sequence). The CDR3 spans 11 residues. V lost 8 bases, J lost 8 bases, and 3 bases stayed unmatched. The CDR3 DNA follows: TGTGCCAGCCGGGCGGGGGACATTCAGTACTTC. Residues: CASRAGDIQYF. The full variable domain, its missing parts supplied by reference TRBV7-9 and TRBJ2-4, is DTGVSQNPRHKITKRGQNVTFRCDPISEHNRLYWYRQTLGQGPEFLTYFQNEAQLEKSRLLSDRFSAERPKGSFSTLEIQRTEQGDSAMYLCASRAGDIQYFGAGTRLSVL.

The chain joins TRBV5-4 to TRBJ2-5, with 8 nucleotides matching TRBD1. The CDR3 runs 14 residues. CDR1 is SGHNT and CDR2 is YYREEE in the germline V gene (reference sequence). The V gene end was trimmed by 3 bases and the J gene end by 5 bases; junction bases not matched to a gene: 6. CDR3 DNA sequence: TGTGCCAGCAGCTCCGGCAGGGGGCGGGAGACCCAGTACTTC. Its translation: CASSSGRGRETQYF.

This sequence joins TRBV28 and TRBJ2-5, with 14 bases identical to TRBD2. The CDR3 spans 18 residues. Germline CDR1 and CDR2: MDHEN and SYDVKM. The junction had 10 bases not matched to a gene; V was cut back by 2 bases and J by 5 bases. This CDR3 is CASSLGRTSGGSGETQYF. CDR3 DNA sequence: TGTGCCAGCAGTTTAGGGAGGACTAGCGGGGGGTCGGGTGAGACCCAGTACTTC.